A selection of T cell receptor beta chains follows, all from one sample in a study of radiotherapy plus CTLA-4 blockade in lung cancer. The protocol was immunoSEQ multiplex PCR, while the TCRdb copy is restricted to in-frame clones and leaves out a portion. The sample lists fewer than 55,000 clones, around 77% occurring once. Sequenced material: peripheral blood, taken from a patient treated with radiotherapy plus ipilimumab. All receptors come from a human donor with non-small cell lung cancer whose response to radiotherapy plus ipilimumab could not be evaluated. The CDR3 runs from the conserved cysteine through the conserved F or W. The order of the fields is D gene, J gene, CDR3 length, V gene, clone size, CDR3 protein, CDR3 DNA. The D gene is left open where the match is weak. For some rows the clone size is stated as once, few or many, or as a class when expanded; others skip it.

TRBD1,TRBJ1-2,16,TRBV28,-,CASSPNLGQPNYGYTF,TGTGCCAGCAGTCCAAACCTGGGACAGCCTAACTATGGCTACACCTTC
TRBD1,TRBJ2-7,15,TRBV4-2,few,CASSQDQGAPYEQYF,TGTGCCAGCAGCCAAGATCAGGGGGCCCCCTACGAGCAGTACTTC
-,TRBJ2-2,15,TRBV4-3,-,CASSQDQQGAGELFF,TGCGCCAGCAGCCAAGATCAACAGGGAGCCGGGGAGCTGTTTTTT
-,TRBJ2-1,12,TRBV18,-,CASSPMAIEQFF,TGTGCCAGCTCACCGATGGCCATAGAGCAGTTCTTC
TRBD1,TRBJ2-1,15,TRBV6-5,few,CASKLGQGVINEQFF,TGTGCCAGCAAACTGGGACAGGGTGTTATTAATGAGCAGTTCTTC
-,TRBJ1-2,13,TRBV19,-,CASSTDRPHGYTF,TGTGCCAGTAGTACGGACAGACCCCATGGCTACACCTTC
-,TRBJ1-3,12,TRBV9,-,CASSDRGNTIYF,TGTGCCAGCAGCGACAGGGGAAACACCATATATTTT
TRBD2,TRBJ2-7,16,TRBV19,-,CASSRLGTRASSEQYF,TGTGCCAGTAGCCGACTCGGGACTAGGGCGTCTAGCGAGCAGTACTTC
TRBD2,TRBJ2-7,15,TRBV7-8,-,CASSLASSGVYEQYF,TGTGCCAGCAGCTTAGCTTCTAGCGGGGTCTACGAGCAGTACTTC
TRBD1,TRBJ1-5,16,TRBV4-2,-,CASSLATGGDGQPQHF,TGTGCCAGCAGCCTAGCTACAGGGGGCGACGGTCAGCCCCAGCATTTT
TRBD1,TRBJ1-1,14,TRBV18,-,CASSPGQVNTEAFF,TGTGCCAGCTCACCGGGACAGGTGAACACTGAAGCTTTCTTT
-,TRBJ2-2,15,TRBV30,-,CAWRGGTAGTGELFF,TGTGCCTGGAGAGGCGGGACAGCAGGCACCGGGGAGCTGTTTTTT
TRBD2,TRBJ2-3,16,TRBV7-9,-,CASSRSGGANTDTQYF,TGTGCCAGCAGCCGTAGCGGGGGGGCTAACACAGATACGCAGTATTTT
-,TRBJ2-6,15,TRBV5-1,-,CASSLDSSGANVLTF,TGCGCCAGCAGCTTGGACAGCTCTGGGGCCAACGTCCTGACTTTC
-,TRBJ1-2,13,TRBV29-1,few,CSVVFGLSYGYTF,TGCAGCGTTGTCTTCGGGTTGAGCTATGGCTACACCTTC
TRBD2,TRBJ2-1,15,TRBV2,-,CASSVLGGAYNEQFF,TGTGCCAGCAGTGTGTTGGGAGGGGCCTACAATGAGCAGTTCTTC
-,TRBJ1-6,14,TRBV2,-,CASSEALSVPPLHF,TGTGCCAGCAGTGAAGCCCTAAGCGTACCACCCCTCCACTTT
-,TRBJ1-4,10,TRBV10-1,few,CARTGEKLFF,TGCGCCAGAACAGGGGAAAAACTGTTTTTT
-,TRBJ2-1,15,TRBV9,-,CASSVGDSPYNEQFF,TGTGCCAGCAGCGTAGGGGACTCACCCTACAATGAGCAGTTCTTC
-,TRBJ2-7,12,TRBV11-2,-,CASSPGVYEQYF,TGTGCCAGCAGCCCCGGTGTGTACGAGCAGTACTTC
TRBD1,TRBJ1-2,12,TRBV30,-,CAWTLTGYGYTF,TGTGCCTGGACCCTGACAGGGTATGGCTACACCTTC
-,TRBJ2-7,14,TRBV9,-,CASSVADQGREQYF,TGTGCCAGCAGCGTAGCCGACCAGGGTAGGGAGCAGTACTTC
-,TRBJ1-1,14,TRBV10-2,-,CASRTGSMNTEAFF,TGCGCCAGCAGGACCGGGAGCATGAACACTGAAGCTTTCTTT
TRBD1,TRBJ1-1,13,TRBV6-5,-,CASRDRGITEAFF,TGTGCCAGCAGGGACAGGGGCATCACTGAAGCTTTCTTT
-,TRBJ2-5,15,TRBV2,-,CASSEVGGPRETQYF,TGTGCCAGCAGTGAAGTGGGGGGGCCTAGGGAGACCCAGTACTTC
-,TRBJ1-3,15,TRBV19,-,CASFRQANSGNTIYF,TGTGCCAGTTTTCGACAGGCCAACTCTGGAAACACCATATATTTT
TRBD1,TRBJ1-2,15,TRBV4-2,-,CASSLGTGTNYGYTF,TGTGCCAGCAGCCTGGGGACAGGGACTAACTATGGCTACACCTTC
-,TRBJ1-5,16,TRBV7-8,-,CASSLVGSYSNQPQHF,TGTGCCAGCAGCTTAGTTGGCAGTTATAGCAATCAGCCCCAGCATTTT
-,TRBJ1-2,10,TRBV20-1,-,CSGFEEGYTF,TGCAGTGGATTCGAGGAAGGCTACACCTTC
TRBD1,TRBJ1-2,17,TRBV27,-,CASSTLGQGASNYGYTF,TGTGCCAGCAGTACCCTCGGACAGGGGGCTTCTAACTATGGCTACACCTTC
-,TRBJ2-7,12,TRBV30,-,CAWSRGIYEQYF,TGTGCCTGGAGTAGGGGCATCTACGAGCAGTACTTC
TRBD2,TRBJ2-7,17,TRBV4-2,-,CASSPQLLAASSYEQYF,TGTGCCAGCAGCCCACAATTACTAGCGGCTAGCTCCTACGAGCAGTACTTC
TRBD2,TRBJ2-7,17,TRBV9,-,CASSPRRTSGKSYEQYF,TGTGCCAGCAGCCCAAGGCGGACTAGCGGGAAGTCCTACGAGCAGTACTTC
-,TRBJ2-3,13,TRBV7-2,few,CASILGAGDTQYF,TGTGCCAGCATCCTGGGGGCAGGGGATACGCAGTATTTT
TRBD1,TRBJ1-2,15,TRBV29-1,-,CSVARTGDLNYGYTF,TGCAGCGTTGCTAGGACAGGGGATCTTAACTATGGCTACACCTTC
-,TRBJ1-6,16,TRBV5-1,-,CASSLDRVGYNSPLHF,TGCGCCAGCAGCTTGGACAGGGTCGGCTATAATTCCCCCCTCCACTTT
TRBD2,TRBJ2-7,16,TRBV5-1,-,CASSFRTSGVAYEQYF,TGCGCCAGCAGCTTTCGCACTAGCGGGGTAGCCTACGAGCAGTACTTC
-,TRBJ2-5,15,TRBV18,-,CASSPRLGPGYRQYF,TGTGCCAGCTCACCGCGACTAGGGCCTGGATATCGGCAGTACTTC
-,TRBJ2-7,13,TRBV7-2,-,CASSFQGSYEQYF,TGTGCCAGCAGCTTCCAGGGATCCTACGAGCAGTACTTC
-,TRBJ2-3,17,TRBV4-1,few,CASNSGGGRGDGDTQYF,TGCGCCAGCAACTCCGGAGGGGGCAGGGGGGACGGGGATACGCAGTATTTT
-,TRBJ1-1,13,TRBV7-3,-,CASSPRENTEAFF,TGTGCCAGCAGCCCACGAGAGAACACTGAAGCTTTCTTT